The TCR beta chain under discussion was sequenced for a study of early T cells in non-severe SARS-CoV-2 infection. Trimming took 6 bases from V and 0 from J, leaving 14 bases between them. The CDR3 runs 15 residues. A single record per CDR3 protein comes from TCRdb applying MiXCR to the 5' RACE reads. The sample shows around 80,000 distinct CDR3 sequences, about 13% of them seen only once. What was sequenced was whole blood. The rearrangement uses TRBV12-3 or TRBV12-4 and TRBJ1-2; D ambiguous. The TCR originated in an adult who was a healthcare worker with PCR-confirmed SARS-CoV-2 infection or an uninfected control (not recorded which). The CDR3 DNA reads TGTGCCAGCAGGGCGGCTCACAGACCTAACTATGGCTACACCTTC. Amino acids: CASRAAHRPNYGYTF.